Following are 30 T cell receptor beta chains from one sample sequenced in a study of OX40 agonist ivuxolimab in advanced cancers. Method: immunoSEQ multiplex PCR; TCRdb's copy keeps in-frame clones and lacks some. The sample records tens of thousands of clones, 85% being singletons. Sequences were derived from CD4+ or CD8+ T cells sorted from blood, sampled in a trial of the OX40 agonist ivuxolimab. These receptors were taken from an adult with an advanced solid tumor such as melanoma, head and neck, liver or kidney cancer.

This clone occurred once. The CDR3 nucleotides read TGTGCCAGCAGTTTGGGCCCAGGGGGCAATCAGCCCCAGCATTTT. It codes for CASSLGPGGNQPQHF. This chain connects TRBV27 to TRBJ1-5; a weak D match, TRBD1 (6 bases). V dropped 3 bases and J dropped 2 bases, with 11 bases sitting between them. The CDR3 is 15 residues long. Germline CDR1 MNHEY, CDR2 SMNVEV (reference sequence).

The CDR3 DNA follows: TGTGCCAGCAGCCCGGGACTAGCGGGCCTCCCGGGGCAGTTCTTC. Protein: CASSPGLAGLPGQFF. V usage is TRBV5-8 and J usage is TRBJ2-1, with 12 positions matching TRBD2. The J segment lost 12 bases and the V segment lost 4 bases, leaving 11 bases of the junction unmatched. CDR3 length: 15 residues. Looked up from germline, CDR1 is SGHTS and CDR2 is YDEGEE. Looking up the rest from reference TRBV5-8 and TRBJ2-1 gives the full variable domain: EAGVTQSPTHLIKTRGQQATLRCSPISGHTSVYWYQQALGLGLQFLLWYDEGEERNRGNFPPRFSGRQFPNYSSELNVNALELEDSALYLCASSPGLAGLPGQFFGPGTRLTVL.

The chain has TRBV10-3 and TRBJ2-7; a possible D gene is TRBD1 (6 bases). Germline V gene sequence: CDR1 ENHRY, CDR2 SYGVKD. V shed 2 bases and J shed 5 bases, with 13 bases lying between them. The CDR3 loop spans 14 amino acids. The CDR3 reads CAISERDMIDEQYF. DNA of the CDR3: TGTGCCATCAGTGAGCGGGACATGATTGACGAGCAGTACTTC.

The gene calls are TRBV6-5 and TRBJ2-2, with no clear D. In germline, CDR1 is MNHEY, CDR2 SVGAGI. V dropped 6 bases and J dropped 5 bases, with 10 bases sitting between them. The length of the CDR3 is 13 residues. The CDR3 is CASSWWGTGELFF. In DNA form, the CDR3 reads TGTGCCAGCAGCTGGTGGGGAACCGGGGAGCTGTTTTTT.

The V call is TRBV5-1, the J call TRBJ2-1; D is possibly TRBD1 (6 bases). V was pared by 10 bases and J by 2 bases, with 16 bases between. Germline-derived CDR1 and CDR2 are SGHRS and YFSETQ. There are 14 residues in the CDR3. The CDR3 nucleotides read TGCGCCTCCCAGGGGACGGCCACCTACAATGAGCAGTTCTTC. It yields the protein CASQGTATYNEQFF.

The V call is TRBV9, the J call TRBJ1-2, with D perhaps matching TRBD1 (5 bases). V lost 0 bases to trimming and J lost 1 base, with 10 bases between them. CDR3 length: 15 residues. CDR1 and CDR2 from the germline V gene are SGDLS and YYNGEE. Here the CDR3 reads CASSVARANNYGYTF. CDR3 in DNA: TGTGCCAGCAGCGTAGCCAGGGCCAATAACTATGGCTACACCTTC.

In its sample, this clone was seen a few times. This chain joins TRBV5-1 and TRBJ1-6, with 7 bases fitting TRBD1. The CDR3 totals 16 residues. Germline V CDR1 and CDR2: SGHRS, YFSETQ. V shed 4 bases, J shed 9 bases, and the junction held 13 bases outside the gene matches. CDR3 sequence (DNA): TGCGCCAGCAGCACCACAAATACAGGGGCGGGTTCACCCCTCCACTTT. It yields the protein CASSTTNTGAGSPLHF.

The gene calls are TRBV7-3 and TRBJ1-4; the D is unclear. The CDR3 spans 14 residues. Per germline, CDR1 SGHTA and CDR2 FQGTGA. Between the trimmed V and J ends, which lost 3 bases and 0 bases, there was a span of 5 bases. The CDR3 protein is CASSFSPTNEKLFF. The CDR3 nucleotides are TGTGCCAGCAGCTTTTCCCCAACTAATGAAAAACTGTTTTTT.

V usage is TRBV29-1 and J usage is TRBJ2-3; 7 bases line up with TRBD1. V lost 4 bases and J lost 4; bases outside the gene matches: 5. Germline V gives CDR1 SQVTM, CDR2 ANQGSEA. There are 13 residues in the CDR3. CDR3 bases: TGCAGCGTTGGAGACAGGGTCCCAGATACGCAGTATTTT. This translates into CSVGDRVPDTQYF.

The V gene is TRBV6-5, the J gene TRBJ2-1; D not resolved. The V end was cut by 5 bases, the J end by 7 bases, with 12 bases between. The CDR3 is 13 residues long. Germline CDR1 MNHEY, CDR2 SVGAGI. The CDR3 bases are TGTGCCAGCAGTGGGCTAGTTCGAAATGAGCAGTTCTTC. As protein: CASSGLVRNEQFF.

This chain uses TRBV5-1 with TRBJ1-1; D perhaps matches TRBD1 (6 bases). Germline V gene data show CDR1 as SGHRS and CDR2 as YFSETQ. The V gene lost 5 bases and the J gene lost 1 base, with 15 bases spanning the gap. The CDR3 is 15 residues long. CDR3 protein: CASRASGTRNTEAFF. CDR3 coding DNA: TGCGCCAGCAGGGCCTCCGGGACAAGGAACACTGAAGCTTTCTTT.

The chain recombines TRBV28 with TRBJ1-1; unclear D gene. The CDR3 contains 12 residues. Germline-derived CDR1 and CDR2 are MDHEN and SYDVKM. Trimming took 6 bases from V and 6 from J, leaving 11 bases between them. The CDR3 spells CASRRIPAEAFF. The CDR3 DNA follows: TGTGCCAGCAGGAGGATTCCCGCTGAAGCTTTCTTT. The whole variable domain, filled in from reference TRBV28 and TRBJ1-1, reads DVKVTQSSRYLVKRTGEKVFLECVQDMDHENMFWYRQDPGLGLRLIYFSYDVKMKEKGDIPEGYSVSREKKERFSLILESASTNQTSMYLCASRRIPAEAFFGQGTRLTVV.

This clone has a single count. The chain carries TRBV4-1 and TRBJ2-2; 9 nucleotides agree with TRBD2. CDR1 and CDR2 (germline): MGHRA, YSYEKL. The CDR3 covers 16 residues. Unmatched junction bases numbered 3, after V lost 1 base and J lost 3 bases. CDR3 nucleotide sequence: TGCGCCAGCAGCCAAGTTCTAGCGGGGCACACCGGGGAGCTGTTTTTT. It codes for CASSQVLAGHTGELFF.

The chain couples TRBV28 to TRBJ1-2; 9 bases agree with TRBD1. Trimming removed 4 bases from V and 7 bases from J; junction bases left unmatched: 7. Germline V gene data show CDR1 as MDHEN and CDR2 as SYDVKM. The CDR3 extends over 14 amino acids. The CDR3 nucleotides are TGTGCCAGCAGTTCAGGACAGGGGTCGGGTGGCTACACCTTC. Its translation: CASSSGQGSGGYTF.

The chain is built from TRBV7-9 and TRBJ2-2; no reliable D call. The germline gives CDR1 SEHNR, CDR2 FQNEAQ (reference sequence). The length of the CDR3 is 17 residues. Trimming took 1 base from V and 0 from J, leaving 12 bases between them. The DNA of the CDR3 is TGTGCCAGCAGCTTAGTTCGGGCCACCCCGAACACCGGGGAGCTGTTTTTT. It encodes CASSLVRATPNTGELFF.

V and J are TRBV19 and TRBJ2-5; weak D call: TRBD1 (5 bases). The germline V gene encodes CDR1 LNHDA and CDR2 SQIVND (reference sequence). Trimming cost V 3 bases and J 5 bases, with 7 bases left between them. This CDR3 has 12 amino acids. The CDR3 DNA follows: TGTGCCAGTAGTATGGGGCGGGAGACCCAGTACTTC. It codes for CASSMGRETQYF. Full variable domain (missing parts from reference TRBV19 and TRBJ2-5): DGGITQSPKYLFRKEGQNVTLSCEQNLNHDAMYWYRQDPGQGLRLIYYSQIVNDFQKGDIAEGYSVSREKKESFPLTVTSAQKNPTAFYLCASSMGRETQYFGPGTRLLVL.

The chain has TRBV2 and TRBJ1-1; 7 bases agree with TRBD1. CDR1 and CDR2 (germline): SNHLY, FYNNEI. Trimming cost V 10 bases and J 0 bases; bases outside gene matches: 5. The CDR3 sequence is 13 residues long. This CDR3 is CATWTGMNTEAFF. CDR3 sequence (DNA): TGTGCCACGTGGACAGGAATGAACACTGAAGCTTTCTTT.

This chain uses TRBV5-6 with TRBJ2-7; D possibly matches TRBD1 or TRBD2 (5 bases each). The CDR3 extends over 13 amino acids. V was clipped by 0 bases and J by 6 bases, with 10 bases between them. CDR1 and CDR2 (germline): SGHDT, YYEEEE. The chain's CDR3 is CASSLAGTREQYF. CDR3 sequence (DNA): TGTGCCAGCAGCTTGGCTGGGACGCGCGAGCAGTACTTC.

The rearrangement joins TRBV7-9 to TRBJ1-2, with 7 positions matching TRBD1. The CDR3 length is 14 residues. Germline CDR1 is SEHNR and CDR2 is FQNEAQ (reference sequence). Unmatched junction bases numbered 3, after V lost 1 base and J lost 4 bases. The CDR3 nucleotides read TGTGCCAGCAGCTTAGGGGACAGCATCTATGGCTACACCTTC. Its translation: CASSLGDSIYGYTF.

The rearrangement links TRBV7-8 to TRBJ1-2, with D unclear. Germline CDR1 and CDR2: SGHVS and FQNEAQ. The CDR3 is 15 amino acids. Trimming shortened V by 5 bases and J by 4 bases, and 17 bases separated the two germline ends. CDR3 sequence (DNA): TGTGCCAGCAGCCTCCTACTTGGGGAGGCCTATGGCTACACCTTC. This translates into CASSLLLGEAYGYTF.

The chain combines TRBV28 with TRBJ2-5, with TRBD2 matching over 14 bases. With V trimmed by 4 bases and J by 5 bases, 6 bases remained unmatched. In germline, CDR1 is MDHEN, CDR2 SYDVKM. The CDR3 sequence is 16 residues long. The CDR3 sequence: CASSSRTSGGRETQYF. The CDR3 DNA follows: TGTGCCAGCAGTTCCCGGACTAGCGGGGGGCGGGAGACCCAGTACTTC.

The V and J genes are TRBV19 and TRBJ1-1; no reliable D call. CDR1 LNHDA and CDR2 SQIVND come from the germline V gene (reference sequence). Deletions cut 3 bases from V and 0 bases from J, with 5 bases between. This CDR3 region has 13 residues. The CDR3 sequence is CASSMSVNTEAFF. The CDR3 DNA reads TGTGCCAGTAGTATGTCGGTGAACACTGAAGCTTTCTTT.

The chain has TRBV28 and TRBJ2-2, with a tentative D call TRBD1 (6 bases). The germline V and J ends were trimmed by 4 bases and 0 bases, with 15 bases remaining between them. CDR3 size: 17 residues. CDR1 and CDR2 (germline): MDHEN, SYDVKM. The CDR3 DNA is TGTGCCAGCAGTTCACACCGACAGGACCCGAACACCGGGGAGCTGTTTTTT. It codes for CASSSHRQDPNTGELFF.

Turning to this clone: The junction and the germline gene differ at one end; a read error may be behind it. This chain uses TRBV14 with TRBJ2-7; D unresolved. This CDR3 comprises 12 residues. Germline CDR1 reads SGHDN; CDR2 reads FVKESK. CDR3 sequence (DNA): TGTGCCGGCAGCCAAGGACGCCTCGAGCAGTACTTC. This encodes CAGSQGRLEQYF.

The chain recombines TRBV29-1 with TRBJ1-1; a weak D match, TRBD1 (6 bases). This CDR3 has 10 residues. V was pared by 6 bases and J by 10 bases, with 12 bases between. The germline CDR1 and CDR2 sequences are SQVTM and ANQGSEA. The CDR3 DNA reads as TGCAGCGTCCAAAGGGGGGGAGCTTTCTTT. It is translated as CSVQRGGAFF.

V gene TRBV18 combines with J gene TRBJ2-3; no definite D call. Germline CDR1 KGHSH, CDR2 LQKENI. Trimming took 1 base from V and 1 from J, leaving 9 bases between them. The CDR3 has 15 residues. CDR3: CASSPRQSRTDTQYF. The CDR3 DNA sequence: TGTGCCAGCTCACCACGGCAGTCACGCACAGATACGCAGTATTTT.

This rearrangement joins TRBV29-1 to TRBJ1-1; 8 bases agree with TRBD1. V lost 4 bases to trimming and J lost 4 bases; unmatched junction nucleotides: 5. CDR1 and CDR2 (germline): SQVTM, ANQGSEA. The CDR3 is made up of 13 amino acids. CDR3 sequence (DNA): TGCAGCGTTGTCACACAGGGGGGCACTGAAGCTTTCTTT. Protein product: CSVVTQGGTEAFF.

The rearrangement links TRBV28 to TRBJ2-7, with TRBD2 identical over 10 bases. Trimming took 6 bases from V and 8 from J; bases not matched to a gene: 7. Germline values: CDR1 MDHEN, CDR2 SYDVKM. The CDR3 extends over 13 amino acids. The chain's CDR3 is CASRTSGTLQQYF. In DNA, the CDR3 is TGTGCCAGCAGAACTAGCGGGACCCTACAGCAGTACTTC.

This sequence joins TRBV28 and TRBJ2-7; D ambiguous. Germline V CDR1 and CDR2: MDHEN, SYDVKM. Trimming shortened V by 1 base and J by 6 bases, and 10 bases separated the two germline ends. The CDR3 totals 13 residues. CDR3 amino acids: CASSLLARTEQYV. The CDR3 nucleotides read TGTGCCAGCAGTTTATTAGCTAGAACCGAGCAGTACGTC.

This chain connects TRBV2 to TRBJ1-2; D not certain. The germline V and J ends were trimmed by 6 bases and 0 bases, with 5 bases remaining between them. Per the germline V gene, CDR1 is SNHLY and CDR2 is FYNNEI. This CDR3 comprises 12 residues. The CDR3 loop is CASRLTNYGYTF. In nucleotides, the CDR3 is TGTGCCAGCAGGTTAACTAACTATGGCTACACCTTC.